This T cell receptor beta chain came from a study of T cell responses to AZD1222 COVID-19 vaccine. Study-level findings and limits: In the spike-specific TCR repertoire, nearly half reportedly target unmutated variant regions. Females outnumbered males among donors, who were mostly white British; clonal diversity was possibly underestimated.

Sequencing was performed with immunoSEQ multiplex PCR; in TCRdb, only in-frame clones are kept and a portion is missing. The sample gives some 130,000 clones, approximately 88% of which show up once; approximately 7% is in the top ten. Notes on this clone: Its matching antigen is unknown. Other DNA sequences in this sample translate to the same CDR3.

The CDR3 sequence is 14 residues long. Trimming shortened V by 4 bases and J by 5 bases, and 15 bases separated the two germline ends. CDR1 SGHNT and CDR2 YYREEE come from the germline V gene (reference sequence). This TCR came from an adult in good health. The chain has TRBV5-4 and TRBJ1-2; D uncertain. The sample was peripheral blood, taken on day 0 of AZD1222 vaccination. The DNA for the CDR3 is TGTGCCAGCAGCCCCCAGGAGGGCCTGTATGGCTACACCTTC. Its translation: CASSPQEGLYGYTF.